These 11 T cell receptor beta chains came from one sample sequenced in a study of blood T cell repertoires in COVID-19. Using immunoSEQ multiplex PCR, the repertoire was profiled, and TCRdb retains in-frame clones only, with some absent. The data show 390,000 or so clones, roughly nine tenths seen once. Sequenced sample: PBMCs or T cells enriched from blood (not recorded which). These receptor sequences come from a man younger than 35 who had recovered from COVID-19.

This chain uses TRBV11-2 with TRBJ1-2; no reliable D call. Germline CDR1 is SGHAT and CDR2 is FQNNGV. This CDR3 is built from 14 residues. Trimming shortened V by 0 bases and J by 2 bases, and 7 bases separated the two germline ends. This chain's CDR3 is CASSLDGNNYGYTF. The CDR3 region has the DNA TGTGCCAGCAGCTTAGACGGGAACAACTATGGCTACACCTTC.

The chain combines TRBV29-1 with TRBJ2-1, with 7 nucleotides matching TRBD1. Germline loops: CDR1 SQVTM, CDR2 ANQGSEA. V gave up 3 bases and J gave up 0 bases; unmatched junction bases: 14. There are 18 residues in the CDR3. CDR3 residues: CSVEVNRGITSSYNEQFF. CDR3 nucleotides: TGCAGCGTTGAGGTGAACAGGGGTATTACAAGCTCCTACAATGAGCAGTTCTTC.

This clone was seen a single time. V usage is TRBV6-5 and J usage is TRBJ2-3; TRBD1 matches 7 bases. This CDR3 has 12 residues. Trimming at V came to 7 bases and at J to 14 bases, leaving 12 bases not matched to a gene. Germline loops: CDR1 MNHEY, CDR2 SVGAGI. The CDR3 DNA is TGTGCCAGCATAGGGAAACAGGGGCAAGGGTATTTT. It yields the protein CASIGKQGQGYF.

This clone was seen a handful of times. The chain links TRBV4-1 to TRBJ1-5, with TRBD1 matching 7 bases. CDR1 and CDR2 (germline): MGHRA, YSYEKL. V shed 4 bases, J shed 5 bases, and the junction held 8 bases outside the gene matches. The CDR3 loop spans 15 amino acids. The CDR3 spells CASSLKQGSDQPQHF. The CDR3 DNA reads as TGCGCCAGCAGCCTAAAACAGGGGTCCGATCAGCCCCAGCATTTT.

The chain uses TRBV19 and TRBJ1-6; D is perhaps TRBD1 (5 bases). The CDR3 length is 15 residues. The germline V and J ends were trimmed by 3 bases and 13 bases, with 19 bases remaining between them. Germline lookup yields CDR1 LNHDA and CDR2 SQIVND (reference sequence). CDR3: CASSIPQGNWAPLHF. DNA of the CDR3: TGTGCCAGTAGTATCCCGCAGGGAAATTGGGCCCCCCTCCACTTT.

The chain has TRBV9 and TRBJ2-7; 9 bases are shared with TRBD2. After removal of 0 bases from V and 4 bases from J, the junction contained 8 bases not matched to a gene. The CDR3 runs to 16 residues. Germline values: CDR1 SGDLS, CDR2 YYNGEE. The CDR3: CASSVGASGVAYEQYF. The CDR3 coding sequence is TGTGCCAGCAGCGTAGGGGCTAGCGGGGTTGCTTACGAGCAGTACTTC.

This clone was observed a single time. CDR3 loop: CASGGWGRQPGNEQFF. The CDR3 nucleotides read TGTGCCAGCGGGGGATGGGGGCGGCAGCCGGGCAATGAGCAGTTCTTC. The chain links TRBV2 to TRBJ2-1; weak D call: TRBD1 (6 bases). This CDR3 has 16 residues. The V gene lost 8 bases and the J gene lost 6 bases, with 23 bases spanning the gap. Germline CDR1 reads SNHLY; CDR2 reads FYNNEI.

The chain couples TRBV9 to TRBJ1-1; TRBD1 aligns across 8 bases. The trim removed 4 bases at V and 6 bases at J, leaving 5 bases unmatched. Germline loops: CDR1 SGDLS, CDR2 YYNGEE. The CDR3 consists of 13 residues. The CDR3 DNA is TGTGCCAGCAGCTACCGACAGGGGTCTGAAGCTTTCTTT. Translated, it gives CASSYRQGSEAFF.

Turning to this clone: Other DNA variants within this sample encode the same CDR3. This CDR3 is CASSQVRQETQYF. The CDR3 bases are TGTGCCAGCAGCCAAGTCAGACAAGAGACCCAGTACTTC. The chain couples TRBV3-1 (or the pseudogene TRBV3-2) to TRBJ2-5; D is unresolved. V was clipped by 1 base and J by 2 bases, with 5 bases between them. CDR3 length: 13 residues. Germline CDR1 is LGHDT and CDR2 is YNNKEL (reference sequence).

This rearrangement joins TRBV7-2 to TRBJ1-1; D is undetermined. Germline loops: CDR1 SGHTA, CDR2 FQGNSA. Between the trimmed V and J ends, which lost 6 bases and 5 bases, there was a span of 19 bases. The CDR3 is made up of 15 amino acids. CDR3 loop: CASSRGGSTRTEAFF. CDR3 in DNA: TGTGCCAGCAGTCGGGGAGGTAGTACGCGGACTGAAGCTTTCTTT.

This chain links TRBV14 with TRBJ2-2, with TRBD1 matching over 8 bases. Germline V gives CDR1 SGHDN, CDR2 FVKESK. The CDR3 is 16 amino acids. V lost 1 base to trimming and J lost 5 bases; unmatched junction nucleotides: 6. In nucleotides, the CDR3 is TGTGCCAGCAGCCAAGGCCGGCAGGGGGCTACCGGGGAGCTGTTTTTT. Its protein product is CASSQGRQGATGELFF.